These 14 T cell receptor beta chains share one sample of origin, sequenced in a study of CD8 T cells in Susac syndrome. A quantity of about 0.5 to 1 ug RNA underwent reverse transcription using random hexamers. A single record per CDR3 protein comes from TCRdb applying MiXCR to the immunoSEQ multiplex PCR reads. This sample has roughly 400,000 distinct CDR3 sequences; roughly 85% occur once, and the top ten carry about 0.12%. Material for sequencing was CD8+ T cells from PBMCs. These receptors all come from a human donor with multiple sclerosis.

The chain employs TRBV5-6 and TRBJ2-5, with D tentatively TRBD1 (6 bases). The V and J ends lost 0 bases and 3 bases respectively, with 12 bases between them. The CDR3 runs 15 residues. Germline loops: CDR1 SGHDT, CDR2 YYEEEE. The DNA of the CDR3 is TGTGCCAGCAGCTTGGGACAGGAGTTGGAAGAGACCCAGTACTTC. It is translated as CASSLGQELEETQYF.

The CDR3: CASSLAVSREQYF. CDR3 nucleotide sequence: TGTGCCAGCAGCTTGGCCGTTTCGAGGGAGCAGTACTTC. The J gene is TRBJ2-7, the V gene TRBV11-1; D ambiguous. Trimming shortened V by 3 bases and J by 7 bases, and 13 bases separated the two germline ends. Germline V gene sequence: CDR1 SGHAT, CDR2 FQDESV (reference sequence). This CDR3 contains 13 residues.

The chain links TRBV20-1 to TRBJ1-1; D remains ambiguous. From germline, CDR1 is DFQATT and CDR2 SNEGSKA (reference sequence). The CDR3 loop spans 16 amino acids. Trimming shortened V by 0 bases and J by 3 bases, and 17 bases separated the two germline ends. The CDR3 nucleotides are TGCAGTGCTAGAGATTCCACAGTGTCTCGCGACACTGAAGCTTTCTTT. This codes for CSARDSTVSRDTEAFF.

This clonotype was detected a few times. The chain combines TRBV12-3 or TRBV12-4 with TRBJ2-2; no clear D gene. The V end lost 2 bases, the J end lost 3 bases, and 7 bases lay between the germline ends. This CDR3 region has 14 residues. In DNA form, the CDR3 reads TGTGCCAGCAGTTTACGAGGATACACCGGGGAGCTGTTTTTT. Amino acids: CASSLRGYTGELFF.

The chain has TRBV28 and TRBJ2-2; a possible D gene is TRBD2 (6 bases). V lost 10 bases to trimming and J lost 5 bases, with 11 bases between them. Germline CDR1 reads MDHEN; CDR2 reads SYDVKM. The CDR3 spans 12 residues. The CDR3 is CAIPGRTGELFF. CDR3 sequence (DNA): TGTGCCATTCCGGGGAGGACCGGGGAGCTGTTTTTT.

CDR3 in amino acids: CASSEGGGGVNTEAFF. CDR3 sequence (DNA): TGTGCCAGCAGTGAAGGAGGTGGGGGGGTAAACACTGAAGCTTTCTTT. The chain employs TRBV2 and TRBJ1-1, with a weak D call TRBD1 (5 bases). V lost 1 base, J lost 2 bases, and 14 bases lay in between. CDR1 is SNHLY, CDR2 FYNNEI, per germline. The CDR3 contains 16 residues.

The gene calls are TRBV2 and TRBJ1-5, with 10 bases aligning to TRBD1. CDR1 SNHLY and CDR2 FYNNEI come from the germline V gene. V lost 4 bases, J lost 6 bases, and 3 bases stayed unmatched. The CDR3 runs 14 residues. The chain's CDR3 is CASSGTGGFQPQHF. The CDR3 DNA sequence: TGTGCCAGCAGTGGGACAGGGGGGTTTCAGCCCCAGCATTTT.

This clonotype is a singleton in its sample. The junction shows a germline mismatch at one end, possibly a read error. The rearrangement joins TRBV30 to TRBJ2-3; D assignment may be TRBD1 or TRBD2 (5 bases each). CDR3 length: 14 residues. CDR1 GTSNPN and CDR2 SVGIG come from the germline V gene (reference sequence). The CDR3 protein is CVWTVATRGGTQYF. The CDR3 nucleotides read TGTGTCTGGACGGTAGCGACGAGGGGCGGTACGCAGTATTTT.

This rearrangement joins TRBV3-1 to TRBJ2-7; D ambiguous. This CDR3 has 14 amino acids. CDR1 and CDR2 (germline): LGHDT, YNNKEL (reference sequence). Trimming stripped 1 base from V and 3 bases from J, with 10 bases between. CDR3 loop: CASSQAGNNYEQYF. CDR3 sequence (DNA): TGTGCCAGCAGCCAAGCTGGGAACAACTACGAGCAGTACTTC.

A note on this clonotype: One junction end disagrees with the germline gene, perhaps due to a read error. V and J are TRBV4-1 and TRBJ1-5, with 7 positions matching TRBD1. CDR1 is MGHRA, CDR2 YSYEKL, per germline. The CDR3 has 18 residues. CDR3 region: CASSQALAGGLKNQPQQF. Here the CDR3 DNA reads TGCGCCAGCAGCCAGGCTTTGGCAGGGGGTTTGAAGAATCAGCCCCAGCAGTTT.

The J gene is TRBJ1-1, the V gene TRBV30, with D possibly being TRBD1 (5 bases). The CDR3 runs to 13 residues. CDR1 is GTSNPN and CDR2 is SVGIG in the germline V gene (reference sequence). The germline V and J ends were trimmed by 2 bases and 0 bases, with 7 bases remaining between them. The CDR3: CAWSRQLNTEAFF. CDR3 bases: TGTGCCTGGAGTCGACAGCTGAACACTGAAGCTTTCTTT.

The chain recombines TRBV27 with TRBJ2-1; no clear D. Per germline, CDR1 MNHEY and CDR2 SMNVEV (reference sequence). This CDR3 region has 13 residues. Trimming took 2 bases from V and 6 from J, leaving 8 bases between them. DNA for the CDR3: TGTGCCAGCAGTTTACGCGCCGGCAATGAGCAGTTCTTC. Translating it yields CASSLRAGNEQFF.

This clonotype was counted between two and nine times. The CDR3 loop is CASEGRGYTF. The CDR3 coding sequence is TGTGCCAGCGAGGGACGTGGCTACACCTTC. The V and J genes are TRBV6-1 and TRBJ1-2; a possible D gene is TRBD1 (5 bases). CDR3 length equals 10 residues. Trimming shortened V by 8 bases and J by 7 bases, and 8 bases separated the two germline ends. The germline V gene encodes CDR1 MNHNS and CDR2 SASEGT.

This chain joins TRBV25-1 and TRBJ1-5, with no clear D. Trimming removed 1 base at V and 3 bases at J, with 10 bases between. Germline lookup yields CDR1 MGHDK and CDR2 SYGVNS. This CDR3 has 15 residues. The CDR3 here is CASSEWGTVNQPQHF. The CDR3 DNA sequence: TGTGCCAGCAGTGAATGGGGAACAGTCAATCAGCCCCAGCATTTT.